Each of the 17 T cell receptor beta chains below was sequenced from the same sample in a study of blood T cells in healthy people across ages. Sample-barcoded 5' priming and a J-beta primer mix drove a second PCR of about 6 to 12 cycles. One entry per CDR3 protein, called by TCRdb with MiXCR from the 5' RACE reads. The data show hundreds of thousands of distinct CDR3 sequences, with 40% to 50% seen just once and 15% to 25% held by the top ten. Source material: blood. Every receptor here comes from a man aged 60 to 69 in good health.

The chain couples TRBV7-2 to TRBJ2-7; 13 nucleotides align to TRBD2. The CDR3 spans 15 residues. J lost 4 bases, V lost 5 bases, and 5 bases had no gene match. Looked up from germline, CDR1 is SGHTA and CDR2 is FQGNSA. The DNA of the CDR3 is TGTGCCAGCAGCACCGGACTAGCGGGGGATTACGAGCAGTACTTC. Amino acid sequence: CASSTGLAGDYEQYF. Variable domain in full (rest from reference TRBV7-2 and TRBJ2-7): GAGVSQSPSNKVTEKGKDVELRCDPISGHTALYWYRQSLGQGLEFLIYFQGNSAPDKSGLPSDRFSAERTGGSVSTLTIQRTQQEDSAVYLCASSTGLAGDYEQYFGPGTRLTVT.

This chain's CDR3 is CSAPRTGQETQYF. The CDR3 coding sequence is TGCAGTGCTCCCCGGACAGGCCAAGAGACCCAGTACTTC. The chain recombines TRBV20-1 with TRBJ2-5; 7 bases agree with TRBD1. The CDR3 consists of 13 residues. Losses at the gene ends were 5 bases for V and 1 base for J; bases not matched to a gene: 4. The germline V gene has CDR1 DFQATT and CDR2 SNEGSKA (reference sequence).

V is TRBV20-1 and J is TRBJ2-3; perhaps TRBD1 as D (6 bases). The ends were cut back, 2 bases at V and 4 bases at J, with 10 bases in the middle. The length of the CDR3 is 13 residues. In germline, CDR1 is DFQATT, CDR2 SNEGSKA (reference sequence). Here the CDR3 reads CSARFRGADTQYF. Written as DNA, the CDR3 is TGCAGTGCTAGATTCAGGGGCGCAGATACGCAGTATTTT.

The table lists this clonotype with a few counts. The chain employs TRBV7-2 and TRBJ2-1; 7 bases map to TRBD2. Per germline, CDR1 SGHTA and CDR2 FQGNSA. The CDR3 is 16 amino acids. J was trimmed by 5 bases and V by 3 bases; bases with no gene match: 10. The CDR3 coding sequence is TGTGCCAGCAGCTTTCCACTAAGCGGGGTCGACAATGAGCAGTTCTTC. Protein sequence: CASSFPLSGVDNEQFF.

The chain uses TRBV7-2 and TRBJ2-4; TRBD2 matches 10 bases. The V segment lost 5 bases and the J segment 1 base; nucleotides outside the gene matches: 5. The CDR3 runs to 16 residues. Germline V gene data show CDR1 as SGHTA and CDR2 as FQGNSA. The CDR3 DNA sequence: TGTGCCAGCAGCATAAATAGCGGGGGGGCCAAAAACATTCAGTACTTC. Protein: CASSINSGGAKNIQYF.

The chain is built from TRBV6-1 and TRBJ1-2; TRBD1 aligns across 9 bases. The CDR3 covers 14 residues. J gave up 5 bases and V 3 bases, and 4 bases lay outside the gene matches. Germline V gene sequence: CDR1 MNHNS, CDR2 SASEGT. The CDR3 loop is CASSEGDRVYGYTF. CDR3 sequence (DNA): TGTGCCAGCAGTGAGGGGGACAGGGTTTATGGCTACACCTTC.

V and J are TRBV20-1 and TRBJ2-7; 8 positions match TRBD2. Germline CDR1 reads DFQATT; CDR2 reads SNEGSKA (reference sequence). This CDR3 has 16 amino acids. The V gene end was trimmed by 2 bases and the J gene end by 5 bases; junction bases not matched to a gene: 14. The CDR3 protein is CSARRRGGLGTDEQYF. In DNA form, the CDR3 reads TGCAGTGCTAGAAGGAGAGGGGGACTAGGCACGGACGAGCAGTACTTC.

Regarding this clonotype: One end of the junction fails to match germline, which may point to a read error. This rearrangement joins TRBV7-9 to TRBJ1-6; a weak D match, TRBD1 (6 bases). Germline lookup yields CDR1 SEHNR and CDR2 FQNEAQ (reference sequence). The CDR3 is 14 amino acids. The CDR3 DNA reads as TGTGCCAGCAGCTCCGACAGGCTGGGGTCACCTCTCCACTTT. Translating it yields CASSSDRLGSPLHF.

Details on this clonotype: A read error may be the cause here, since a much bigger clone is one base away. No conserved phenylalanine or tryptophan ends this CDR3, so it is likely a read error. The chain carries TRBV10-3 and TRBJ2-7; the match to TRBD2 covers 7 bases. This CDR3 has 14 amino acids. Per the germline V gene, CDR1 is ENHRY and CDR2 is SYGVKD. V trimming: 6 bases; J trimming: 0 bases; junction bases outside the gene matches: 5. The CDR3 DNA reads as TGTGCCATCAGCGGCGGGGGAGTCTCCTACGAGCAGTACTTA. Translation gives CAISGGGVSYEQYL.

J is TRBJ1-6 and V is TRBV7-2; no definite D call. This CDR3 spans 16 amino acids. The V gene lost 1 base and the J gene lost 6 bases, with 13 bases spanning the gap. Germline assignment: CDR1 SGHTA and CDR2 FQGNSA. The chain's CDR3 is CASSLEPVVGNSPLHF. The DNA of the CDR3 is TGTGCCAGCAGCTTAGAGCCGGTTGTGGGTAATTCACCCCTCCACTTT.

V gene TRBV7-2 combines with J gene TRBJ2-5; 7 nucleotides agree with TRBD2. Germline lookup yields CDR1 SGHTA and CDR2 FQGNSA. After removal of 0 bases from V and 4 bases from J, the junction contained 8 bases not matched to a gene. This CDR3 comprises 16 residues. The CDR3 reads CASSLARLAERETQYF. CDR3 bases: TGTGCCAGCAGCTTAGCGAGGCTAGCGGAGAGAGAGACCCAGTACTTC.

This clonotype was found a few times. V usage is TRBV15 and J usage is TRBJ2-3; 8 nucleotides align to TRBD2. V shed 8 bases and J 2 bases; nucleotides not matched to a gene: 12. CDR3 length: 16 residues. The V gene's germline CDR1 is LNHNV and CDR2 YYDKDF (reference sequence). CDR3 residues: CATRYTAGGHTDTQYF. CDR3 DNA: TGTGCCACCCGATACACGGCGGGGGGCCACACAGATACGCAGTATTTT.

This clonotype came up a few times. The J gene is TRBJ2-1, the V gene TRBV29-1, with D possibly matching TRBD2 (6 bases). V was trimmed by 6 bases and J by 9 bases, leaving 18 bases between them. Germline CDR1 SQVTM, CDR2 ANQGSEA. The CDR3 is made up of 13 amino acids. The CDR3 loop is CSVGSYVGGEQFF. In DNA, the CDR3 is TGCAGCGTCGGTTCCTATGTGGGGGGTGAGCAGTTCTTC.

The V and J genes are TRBV12-3 or TRBV12-4 and TRBJ2-2, with D perhaps TRBD1 (5 bases). The ends were cut back, 3 bases at V and 2 bases at J, with 10 bases in the middle. This CDR3 is 15 amino acids long. The CDR3 DNA is TGTGCCAGCAGTTTGGCCAGGGTAAACACCGGGGAGCTGTTTTTT. This translates into CASSLARVNTGELFF.

This clonotype was seen once. V and J are TRBV6-1 and TRBJ2-7; 8 bases align to TRBD1. CDR1 is MNHNS and CDR2 is SASEGT in the germline V gene. The V gene end was trimmed by 2 bases and the J gene end by 7 bases; junction bases not matched to a gene: 10. The CDR3 contains 15 residues. CDR3 nucleotide sequence: TGTGCCAGCAGTGAAAAAGGACAGGGTTCGGGGGAGCAGTACTTC. It codes for CASSEKGQGSGEQYF.

This clonotype has only a few counts. At one of its ends the junction is not consistent with the germline gene, which may arise from a read error. V gene TRBV12-3 or TRBV12-4 combines with J gene TRBJ2-3, with TRBD1 as a possible D gene (6 bases). This CDR3 has 15 amino acids. CDR3 residues: CASSSARVWTDTQYF. CDR3 nucleotide sequence: TGTGCCAGCAGTTCTGCCAGGGTATGGACAGATACACAGTATTTT.

The chain employs TRBV6-5 and TRBJ1-2, with 7 bases fitting TRBD1. The length of the CDR3 is 17 residues. Germline CDR1 MNHEY, CDR2 SVGAGI. V was pared by 0 bases and J by 3 bases, with 10 bases of the junction left unmatched. Here the CDR3 reads CASSYSRNRGYHYGYTF. In DNA, the CDR3 is TGTGCCAGCAGTTACTCGCGGAACAGGGGCTATCACTATGGCTACACCTTC.